This T cell receptor (beta chain) appears in the sequencing data of a study of T cell repertoires in cytomegalovirus infection. Overall study: CMV epitopes that were recently identified and HLA-C-restricted were used alongside well-studied HLA-B-restricted ones. Matching HLA type and CMV infection were both indicated by public TCR beta signatures.

Broader study findings: HLA-C-restricted TCR beta clonotypes specific for CMV led the ex vivo response. CMV carriers with the relevant HLA were identified by cumulative public TCR beta family frequency.

TCRdb re-derived calls from the reads in MiXCR, one entry per CDR3 protein. This table has 450,000 to 600,000 distinct CDR3 sequences, roughly a third appearing once. Germline CDR1 reads WSHSY; CDR2 reads SAAADI. The V gene lost 6 bases and the J gene lost 6 bases, with 15 bases spanning the gap. This CDR3 comprises 14 residues. In its sample, this clonotype was seen once. The antigen is unknown. The sequences come from cultured PBMCs, collected from culture after CMV antigen stimulation. The source is a human donor in good health (CMV status not recorded). Some clones in this sample may be carry-over from other donors' samples. The genes are TRBV10-2 and TRBJ1-5, with a weak D call TRBD1 (5 bases). The CDR3 loop reads CASSGGEGGQPQHF. As DNA, the CDR3 is TGCGCCAGCAGCGGGGGGGAGGGCGGTCAGCCCCAGCATTTT.